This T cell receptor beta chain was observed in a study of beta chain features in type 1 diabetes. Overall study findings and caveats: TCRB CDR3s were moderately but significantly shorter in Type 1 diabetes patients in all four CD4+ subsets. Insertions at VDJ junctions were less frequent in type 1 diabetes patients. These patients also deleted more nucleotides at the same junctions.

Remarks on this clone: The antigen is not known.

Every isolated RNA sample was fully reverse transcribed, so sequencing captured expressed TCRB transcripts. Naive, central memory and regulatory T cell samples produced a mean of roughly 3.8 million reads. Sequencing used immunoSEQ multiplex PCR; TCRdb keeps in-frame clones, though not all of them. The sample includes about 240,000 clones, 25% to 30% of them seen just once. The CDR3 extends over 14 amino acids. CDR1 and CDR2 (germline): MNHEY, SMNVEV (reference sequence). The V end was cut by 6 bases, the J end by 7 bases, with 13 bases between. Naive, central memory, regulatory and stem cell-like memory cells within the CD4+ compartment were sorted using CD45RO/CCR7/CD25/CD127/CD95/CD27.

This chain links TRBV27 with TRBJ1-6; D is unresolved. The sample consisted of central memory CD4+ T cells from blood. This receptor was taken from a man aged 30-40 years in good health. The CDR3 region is CASSLEDGNSPLHF. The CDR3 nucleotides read TGTGCCAGCAGCCTGGAGGATGGAAATTCACCCCTCCACTTT.